One sample yielded the 21 T cell receptor beta chains listed below, sequenced in a study of beta chain features in type 1 diabetes. As every portion of the isolated RNA was reverse transcribed, the sequencing read expressed TCRB transcripts. Assay used: immunoSEQ multiplex PCR; TCRdb lists only in-frame clones, some missing. There are about 340,000 clones in the sample; under 8.5% occur only once, and 0.44% lies in the top ten. Material: central memory CD4+ T cells from blood. The receptors stem from a woman between 18 and 29 years old in good health.

The chain links TRBV9 to TRBJ1-2; no clear D. The V and J ends lost 0 bases and 4 bases respectively, with 16 bases between them. CDR1 and CDR2 from the germline V gene are SGDLS and YYNGEE. This CDR3 region has 16 residues. Here the CDR3 DNA reads TGTGCCAGCAGCGTAGCCCCGGGTATTTCCTCCTATGGCTACACCTTC. Encoded protein: CASSVAPGISSYGYTF.

This clone has ten or more counts. The gene calls are TRBV11-2 and TRBJ2-3; TRBD1 matches at 7 bases. The CDR3 sequence is 14 residues long. Germline CDR1 and CDR2: SGHAT and FQNNGV. Trimming at V came to 5 bases and at J to 1 base, leaving 3 bases not matched to a gene. CDR3 bases: TGTGCCAGCAGCCCAGGACAGGGCACAGATACGCAGTATTTT. Translating gives CASSPGQGTDTQYF.

J is TRBJ2-7 and V is TRBV30; D gene unclear. Germline CDR1 GTSNPN, CDR2 SVGIG (reference sequence). The CDR3 sequence is 17 residues long. V was trimmed by 3 bases and J by 5 bases, leaving 26 bases between them. The CDR3 bases are TGTGCCTGGAGCTTGTTTCTCGAGCCGAAATCTTACCACGAGCAGTACTTC. This codes for CAWSLFLEPKSYHEQYF.

This clone was seen repeatedly, ten times or more. CDR3 sequence (DNA): TGTGCCATCAGTCCAGAGGGCTACGAGCAGTACTTC. It translates to CAISPEGYEQYF. V usage is TRBV10-3 and J usage is TRBJ2-7, with D tentatively TRBD2 (5 bases). Trimming left V 5 bases short and J 3 bases short, with 8 bases between. The CDR3 totals 12 residues. The germline V gene has CDR1 ENHRY and CDR2 SYGVKD.

The chain recombines TRBV7-9 with TRBJ1-1; D gene ambiguous. The CDR3 extends over 12 amino acids. The V end lost 3 bases, the J end lost 2 bases, and 4 bases lay between the germline ends. From germline, CDR1 is SEHNR and CDR2 FQNEAQ (reference sequence). CDR3 sequence: CASSFLNTEAFF. The CDR3 coding sequence is TGTGCCAGCAGCTTCCTTAACACTGAAGCTTTCTTT.

The V call is TRBV6-5, the J call TRBJ2-5; a weak D match, TRBD1 (5 bases). V was trimmed by 10 bases and J by 5 bases, leaving 11 bases between them. The CDR3 has 11 residues. The germline V gene encodes CDR1 MNHEY and CDR2 SVGAGI. CDR3: CATRVTETQYF. The CDR3 DNA reads as TGTGCCACCAGGGTTACGGAGACCCAGTACTTC.

This clone has at least ten counts. This chain uses TRBV28 with TRBJ2-2; D is unresolved. CDR3 length: 13 residues. Trimming cost V 7 bases and J 2 bases, with 8 bases left between them. Germline V gives CDR1 MDHEN, CDR2 SYDVKM. The CDR3 DNA reads TGTGCCAGCATCCCCAGTAACACCGGGGAGCTGTTTTTT. Its protein is CASIPSNTGELFF. The full variable domain, completed using reference TRBV28 and TRBJ2-2, is DVKVTQSSRYLVKRTGEKVFLECVQDMDHENMFWYRQDPGLGLRLIYFSYDVKMKEKGDIPEGYSVSREKKERFSLILESASTNQTSMYLCASIPSNTGELFFGEGSRLTVL.

The chain carries TRBV7-4 and TRBJ1-5; TRBD1 agrees at 7 bases. V was clipped by 3 bases and J by 6 bases; unmatched bases: 11. Germline V CDR1 and CDR2: SGHVT, SQSDAQ. The CDR3 is 16 residues long. CDR3 nucleotide sequence: TGTGCCAGCAGCTTTAAACCCGACAGGGCGCGTCAGCCCCAGCATTTT. Protein sequence: CASSFKPDRARQPQHF.

The V and J genes are TRBV5-4 and TRBJ2-3, with TRBD2 matching over 7 bases. Germline V CDR1 and CDR2: SGHNT, YYREEE (reference sequence). Germline trimming cut 3 bases from V and 1 base from J; bases unmatched to any gene: 5. This CDR3 region has 15 residues. The CDR3 DNA reads as TGTGCCAGCAGCTCCGGGAGGCCGGGCACAGATACGCAGTATTTT. This encodes CASSSGRPGTDTQYF.

The sample holds many counts of this clone. Here the CDR3 DNA reads TGCGCCAGCAGCTCCAAAGGCACAGATACGCAGTATTTT. Its translation: CASSSKGTDTQYF. The chain recombines TRBV5-1 with TRBJ2-3, with no clear D. The CDR3 extends over 13 amino acids. Deletions cut 3 bases from V and 1 base from J, with 6 bases between. Germline V lookup: CDR1 SGHRS, CDR2 YFSETQ.

This clone was seen a few times. The chain couples TRBV18 to TRBJ2-3; no definite D call. Germline V lookup: CDR1 KGHSH, CDR2 LQKENI. The CDR3 has 14 residues. Trimming cost V 3 bases and J 4 bases, with 11 bases left between them. DNA for the CDR3: TGTGCCAGCTCACCTCAGGACGGGTCAGATACGCAGTATTTT. It codes for CASSPQDGSDTQYF.

The sample holds a few counts of this clone. The rearrangement uses TRBV29-1 and TRBJ1-1, with a possible D match to TRBD1 (6 bases). The germline gives CDR1 SQVTM, CDR2 ANQGSEA. The V end was cut by 4 bases, the J end by 3 bases, with 21 bases between. The CDR3 is made up of 16 amino acids. CDR3 region: CSVGPARGGRHTEAFF. In DNA, the CDR3 is TGCAGCGTTGGCCCCGCGAGGGGGGGCCGCCACACTGAAGCTTTCTTT.

This clone was seen ten or more times. The J gene is TRBJ2-1, the V gene TRBV4-2, with TRBD2 matching 11 bases. Germline CDR1 and CDR2: LGHNA and YNFKEQ. Losses at the gene ends were 1 base for V and 0 bases for J; bases not matched to a gene: 11. CDR3 length equals 20 residues. The CDR3 reads CASSQVRASGRSSSYNEQFF. CDR3 in DNA: TGTGCCAGCAGCCAAGTAAGGGCTAGCGGGAGGTCCAGCTCCTACAATGAGCAGTTCTTC.

The chain carries TRBV19 and TRBJ1-1, with unresolved D. The CDR3 is 13 amino acids. Per the germline V gene, CDR1 is LNHDA and CDR2 is SQIVND (reference sequence). With 6 bases removed from V and 1 base from J, the gap between germline ends came to 9 bases. CDR3 sequence (DNA): TGTGCCAGTAGCTTCGGAGCGAACACTGAAGCTTTCTTT. Protein product: CASSFGANTEAFF. The whole variable domain, remainder taken from reference TRBV19 and TRBJ1-1, is DGGITQSPKYLFRKEGQNVTLSCEQNLNHDAMYWYRQDPGQGLRLIYYSQIVNDFQKGDIAEGYSVSREKKESFPLTVTSAQKNPTAFYLCASSFGANTEAFFGQGTRLTVV.

The chain is built from TRBV4-3 and TRBJ2-3, with TRBD1 as a possible D gene (6 bases). Trimming cost V 1 base and J 2 bases, with 16 bases left between them. CDR1 and CDR2 from the germline V gene are LGHNA and YSLEER. This CDR3 has 17 residues. The CDR3 DNA reads TGCGCCAGCAGCCAAGCACGAGGCAGGGGTTCCACAGATACGCAGTATTTT. It is translated as CASSQARGRGSTDTQYF.

The V call is TRBV5-6, the J call TRBJ2-2; no reliable D call. V was shortened by 4 bases and J by 8 bases, with 6 bases between the two germline ends. Per germline, CDR1 SGHDT and CDR2 YYEEEE. This CDR3 is 11 amino acids long. This CDR3 reads CASSRLGELFF. Here the CDR3 DNA reads TGTGCCAGCAGCCGATTAGGGGAGCTGTTTTTT.

This chain's CDR3 is CASSGAGQGLFQPQHF. DNA of the CDR3: TGTGCCAGCAGTGGCGCGGGACAGGGGTTATTTCAGCCCCAGCATTTT. The chain has TRBV28 and TRBJ1-5; the match to TRBD1 covers 10 bases. The V gene's germline CDR1 is MDHEN and CDR2 SYDVKM. The CDR3 loop spans 16 amino acids. Germline trimming cut 5 bases from V and 6 bases from J; bases unmatched to any gene: 10.

This clone was observed a few times. The V and J genes are TRBV15 and TRBJ2-2; TRBD2 matches 9 bases. CDR3 length: 15 residues. V lost 3 bases to trimming and J lost 13 bases; unmatched junction nucleotides: 12. The germline CDR1 and CDR2 sequences are LNHNV and YYDKDF (reference sequence). In DNA, the CDR3 is TGTGCCACCAGCAGCGAGACTAGCGGCCGGATTGGGCTGTTTTTT. It is translated as CATSSETSGRIGLFF.

The gene calls are TRBV7-8 and TRBJ2-3; a possible D gene is TRBD2 (6 bases). The CDR3 extends over 12 amino acids. Deletions cut 5 bases from V and 7 bases from J, with 10 bases between. Germline lookup yields CDR1 SGHVS and CDR2 FQNEAQ. The CDR3 nucleotides are TGTGCCAGCAGCATTAGCGGCTATACGCAGTATTTT. This encodes CASSISGYTQYF.

The table lists this clone with many counts. The V call is TRBV6-4, the J call TRBJ2-3; 10 nucleotides agree with TRBD2. Germline V gives CDR1 MRHNA, CDR2 SNTAGT. The CDR3 is made up of 15 amino acids. V dropped 4 bases and J dropped 3; count of bases not matched to a gene: 4. CDR3 nucleotides: TGTGCCAGCAGTGTTCCTAGCGGGAGTACAGATACGCAGTATTTT. Protein sequence: CASSVPSGSTDTQYF.

This clone was seen at least ten times. The V call is TRBV4-3, the J call TRBJ1-1, with D hard to call. The V and J ends lost 3 bases and 4 bases respectively, with 9 bases between them. The CDR3 spans 13 residues. The germline CDR1 and CDR2 sequences are LGHNA and YSLEER. This chain's CDR3 is CASSQEGSTEAFF. In DNA form, the CDR3 reads TGCGCCAGCAGCCAGGAAGGGAGCACTGAAGCTTTCTTT.